These T cell receptor beta chains were read from a single sample in a study of cytomegalovirus exposure and HLA in healthy donors. The protocol was immunoSEQ multiplex PCR, while the TCRdb copy is restricted to in-frame clones and leaves out a portion. Of approximately 300,000 clones listed, roughly 90% were seen once; the top ten hold roughly 1.2%. Sequencing was done on a sample of PBMCs. These receptors all come from a woman in her 30s in good health and CMV-seropositive. CDR3s include the opening cysteine and the closing phenylalanine or tryptophan. The D gene is left open where the match is weak. Clone size is stated in some rows and not others, as once, few, many or a class when expanded.

v_gene	j_gene	abundance	d_gene	len	CDR3aa	CDR3nt
TRBV7-2	TRBJ2-5	once	TRBD2	17	CASSLAGMTGGRETQYF	TGTGCCAGCAGCTTAGCGGGAATGACGGGCGGGAGAGAGACCCAGTACTTC
TRBV28	TRBJ2-1	NA	NA	15	CASSLDGSSYNEQFF	TGTGCCAGCAGTTTGGACGGCAGCTCCTACAATGAGCAGTTCTTC
TRBV9	TRBJ1-1	NA	TRBD1	16	CASSGRDRGRSTEAFF	TGTGCCAGCAGCGGCCGGGACAGGGGGCGGAGCACTGAAGCTTTCTTT
TRBV27	TRBJ2-7	NA	TRBD2	16	CASSITSAQPPYEQYF	TGTGCCAGCAGTATCACTAGCGCGCAACCTCCCTACGAGCAGTACTTC
TRBV28	TRBJ2-7	NA	NA	13	CASSFRGQSEQYF	TGTGCCAGCAGTTTTAGAGGGCAGAGCGAGCAGTACTTC
TRBV4-1	TRBJ2-1	NA	TRBD2	15	CASSQLAGEVNEQFF	TGCGCCAGCAGCCAACTAGCGGGAGAGGTAAATGAGCAGTTCTTC
TRBV5-1	TRBJ2-1	NA	TRBD2	17	CASSLAVVGGPGNEQFF	TGCGCCAGCAGCTTGGCCGTAGTGGGAGGGCCTGGTAATGAGCAGTTCTTC
TRBV9	TRBJ1-2	NA	NA	13	CASSVPGSIDYTF	TGTGCCAGCAGCGTTCCAGGGTCAATTGACTACACCTTC
TRBV27	TRBJ2-1	NA	TRBD2	15	CASTSLAGVGNEQFF	TGTGCCAGCACTTCCCTAGCGGGAGTCGGTAATGAGCAGTTCTTC
TRBV6-1	TRBJ2-5	NA	NA	12	CASLLARETQYF	TGTGCCAGCCTACTAGCACGGGAGACCCAGTACTTC
TRBV7-9	TRBJ2-7	once	NA	14	CASSSDRGSREQYF	TGTGCCAGCAGCTCGGACAGAGGTTCGCGCGAGCAGTACTTC
TRBV2	TRBJ1-3	NA	NA	14	CASSPWEDLNTIYF	TGTGCCAGCAGTCCGTGGGAGGACCTAAACACCATATATTTT
TRBV4-3	TRBJ1-2	NA	TRBD1	14	CASSVSTGRDGYTF	TGCGCCAGCAGCGTATCGACAGGGAGGGACGGCTACACCTTC
TRBV5-1	TRBJ2-5	NA	NA	17	CASSLRTRADREETQYF	TGCGCCAGCAGCTTAAGAACGCGGGCCGACCGGGAGGAGACCCAGTACTTC
TRBV30	TRBJ1-2	NA	TRBD1	13	CAWSVGTGYGYTF	TGTGCCTGGAGTGTAGGGACAGGCTATGGCTACACCTTC
TRBV20-1	TRBJ1-2	NA	NA	11	CSAGTGSGYTF	TGCAGTGCTGGGACCGGCTCGGGCTACACCTTC
TRBV13	TRBJ1-5	NA	NA	14	CASSLGHGDQPQHF	TGTGCCAGCAGCTTAGGCCACGGGGACCAGCCCCAGCATTTT
TRBV29-1	TRBJ2-3	NA	NA	12	CSVVAGTDTQYF	TGCAGCGTTGTTGCTGGCACAGATACGCAGTATTTT
TRBV11-2	TRBJ1-2	NA	NA	13	CASSLETGRGYTF	TGTGCCAGCAGCTTAGAGACTGGAAGGGGCTACACCTTC
TRBV11-3	TRBJ1-2	NA	NA	11	CASSPTRGYTF	TGTGCCAGCAGCCCGACCAGGGGCTACACCTTC
TRBV19	TRBJ1-1	NA	TRBD1	12	CASSNRGTEAFF	TGTGCCAGTAGTAACAGGGGCACTGAAGCTTTCTTT
TRBV28	TRBJ2-7	NA	TRBD2	15	CASTQRRGGAYEQYF	TGTGCCAGCACCCAGAGGCGGGGAGGGGCCTACGAGCAGTACTTC
TRBV7-2	TRBJ2-2	NA	TRBD2	19	CASSKWGLAGGKNTGELFF	TGTGCCAGCAGCAAGTGGGGACTAGCGGGAGGAAAGAACACCGGGGAGCTGTTTTTT
TRBV30	TRBJ1-5	NA	NA	13	CAWSQQGGQPQHF	TGTGCCTGGAGTCAGCAGGGAGGACAGCCCCAGCATTTT
TRBV5-1	TRBJ2-3	once	TRBD2	17	CASSLGLAGGPSDTQYF	TGCGCCAGCAGCTTAGGACTAGCGGGAGGGCCTTCCGATACGCAGTATTTT
TRBV27	TRBJ2-6	NA	NA	17	CASSLTPLRSGANVLTF	TGTGCCAGCAGTTTAACGCCGCTGCGCTCTGGGGCCAACGTCCTGACTTTC
TRBV19	TRBJ1-5	NA	NA	11	CASTIGVSQHF	TGTGCCAGTACCATTGGTGTTTCCCAGCATTTT
TRBV2	TRBJ2-7	NA	NA	11	CASKSVHEQYF	TGTGCCAGCAAATCGGTGCACGAGCAGTACTTC
TRBV5-1	TRBJ2-1	NA	TRBD2	17	CASSLLLAGAVRDEQFF	TGCGCCAGCAGCTTGCTCCTAGCGGGAGCGGTACGAGATGAGCAGTTCTTC
TRBV6-1	TRBJ1-2	NA	NA	16	CASSELGVARNYGYTF	TGTGCCAGCAGTGAATTAGGTGTCGCCCGAAACTATGGCTACACCTTC
TRBV7-2	TRBJ2-5	NA	TRBD2	14	CASRRTSGSETQYF	TGTGCCAGCCGAAGGACTAGCGGGAGTGAGACCCAGTACTTC
TRBV4-2	TRBJ2-2	NA	NA	18	CASSQSKGGTGNTGELFF	TGTGCCAGCAGCCAATCGAAGGGTGGCACAGGGAACACCGGGGAGCTGTTTTTT
TRBV4-3	TRBJ2-3	NA	NA	13	CASSRGDGDTQYF	TGCGCCAGCAGCCGGGGGGACGGAGATACGCAGTATTTT
TRBV9	TRBJ1-1	NA	NA	17	CASSLSTGTGSSVGAFF	TGTGCCAGCAGCCTCTCCACGGGAACAGGGTCCAGCGTGGGAGCTTTCTTT
TRBV28	TRBJ2-5	NA	NA	15	CASTARSGIQETQYF	TGTGCCAGCACAGCGAGGAGCGGAATCCAAGAGACCCAGTACTTC
TRBV30	TRBJ1-3	NA	NA	14	CAWSVRGSGNTIYF	TGTGCCTGGAGTGTACGGGGTTCTGGAAACACCATATATTTT
TRBV27	TRBJ2-7	NA	NA	14	CASSLVGASYEQYF	TGTGCCAGCAGTTTAGTGGGGGCATCCTACGAGCAGTACTTC
TRBV30	TRBJ2-1	once	NA	15	CAWSTGTGSYNEQFF	TGTGCCTGGAGTACAGGGACGGGCTCCTACAATGAGCAGTTCTTC
TRBV6-1	TRBJ1-2	NA	NA	12	CASRQGNYGYTF	TGTGCCAGCAGGCAGGGAAACTATGGCTACACCTTC